This TCR beta chain was sequenced during a study of regulatory T cells in long-lasting Graves disease (dated by TCRdb to the early 2020s). Background for the entire study: Patients with newly diagnosed Graves' disease had been on antithyroid drugs for under 3 months. TCR sequencing covered some 13 persistent and around 20 newly diagnosed Graves' disease patients, around 33 samples in total. The study was conducted in China and was registered as a clinical trial. This study used TCR sequencing and RNA sequencing of peripheral blood to compare persistent Graves' disease patients against newly diagnosed Graves' disease patients. The research as a whole found: Peripheral blood alone was examined, since thyroid tissue, which constituted the primary lesion, could not be accessed. TRBV28, TRBJ1-2 and TRBJ2-5 were preferentially used in persistent disease, while TRBV20-1 and TRBJ2-1 were favored in newly diagnosed disease. Compared with newly diagnosed patients, persistent Graves' disease patients had lower TCR Shannon entropy and fewer highly expanded clones, which suggests clonal expansion. The authors acknowledged the small sample size as a limitation that may reduce accuracy. A larger number of public clonotypes was shared among persistent patients (about 2,700) than among newly diagnosed patients (around 970). Sequencing and analysis were limited to the TCR beta chain.

The method behind the library was multiplex PCR. Sequencing instrument: Illumina HiSeq 4000. CDR3 regions were amplified by Arm-PCR with iRepertoire HTBI primers to construct TCR beta libraries. PCR products were gel purified before sequencing. The authors' analysis ran thus. Across samples, 62 TRBV and around 15 TRBJ segments were identified and used for gene usage analysis of CDR3 amino acid clonotypes. COPE and FqMerger were used to merge the filtered high-quality paired reads into contigs. BLAST was used to align contigs to the IMGT TRBV, TRBD and TRBJ reference genes, and CDR3 was defined following IMGT. Clonotypes above 0.1% frequency were classified as highly expanded clones. Shannon entropy served as the measure of repertoire diversity, while the Gini coefficient captured V-J evenness. A clonotype found in more than one individual was treated as public. The public reads were reprocessed in TCRdb via fastp at Q25 and MiXCR, keeping in-frame beta chains. Entries are consolidated by CDR3 protein sequence, retaining the most common genes and DNA. The V and J calls shown here were made by TCRdb, not taken from the authors' results. Here the sample has 400,000 to 500,000 distinct CDR3 sequences; around 15% occur a single time. The biggest ten clones account for about a sixth of the sample.

Including cysteine and phenylalanine, the CDR3 has 14 amino acids. CDR3 DNA only is kept here, 42 bases in frame from base 1. Here V drops 5 bases and J drops 3 bases, and the junction holds 5 bases not matched to any gene. As encoded in the germline V gene (reference sequence), CDR1 is MNHEY while CDR2 is SMNVEV. At least ten counts were recorded for this clonotype. Its antigen is not yet known. No base-level quality is on record; no much larger clone is a single base apart. The time point label corresponds to: newly diagnosed GD, antithyroid drugs for less than 3 months. For both TCR sequencing and RNA sequencing, RNA was extracted from PBMCs in TRIzol. The diagnosis of Graves' disease followed American Thyroid Association guidelines. Patients were recruited from an endocrinology department in Xi'an, China. From each patient, around 8.3 milliliters of peripheral blood was collected into an EDTA anticoagulant tube. PBMCs were isolated by Ficoll Paque Plus density gradient separation without further T cell sorting. An Agilent 2100 Bioanalyzer and agarose gel were used to check RNA quality, and a NanoDrop 2000 was used to measure RNA concentration.

The same data also contributed to another study, on T cells in Graves' hyperthyroidism and ophthalmopathy. The second study's paper adds: Stable Graves' hyperthyroidism was defined as no progression to ophthalmopathy during 18 months of follow-up. The hyperthyroidism patients were between 18 and 65 years old and newly diagnosed, with a disease duration of less than 2 months. The study excluded patients with uncontrolled infections, other autoimmune diseases, pregnancy or lactation. Diagnoses were established on the basis of clinical symptoms, serum thyroxine and TRAb, thyroid ultrasound, and orbital computed tomography. The first round of RT-PCR for the TCR CDR3 was performed with the HTBI primer set and the Qiagen OneStep RT-PCR kit. Most expanded thyroid clonotypes (frequency above 0.001) were also found in blood, which suggests that blood repertoires may mirror thyroid immune responses. A model built on a 13 V-J signature distinguished ophthalmopathy from stable hyperthyroidism, reaching 87.88% sensitivity and approximately 81% specificity in cross-validation and 80%/75% in testing. During validation, the model predicted progression to ophthalmopathy a median of roughly 7.1 months ahead of onset, with around 71% sensitivity and less than 85% specificity. A discovery cohort of about a hundred patients, about 40 with Graves' ophthalmopathy and 55 to 65 with stable Graves' hyperthyroidism, was used to find distinguishing TCR V-J signatures. Prospective prediction of ophthalmopathy was tested in an independent validation cohort consisting of fewer than 20 hyperthyroidism patients and around 17 patients who later progressed to ophthalmopathy. The 100 discovery patients were divided at random into training and test sets in a 7:3 ratio. In more than five Graves' hyperthyroidism patients, the study also compared T-cell repertoires from thyroid tissue with T-cell repertoires from blood. Once sampling was done, hyperthyroidism patients were given methimazole at a starting dose of 30 mg daily, whereas ophthalmopathy patients were given high-dose intravenous methylprednisolone. The libraries were constructed in a second round of multiplex PCR and then size-selected and purified. Sequencing of the libraries was done on an Illumina HiSeq2000 using paired-end 100 bp reads. SOAPnuke was used to process the raw data, removing reads that contained adapters or uncalled bases, had a mean Phred below 15, or lacked an exact match to the constant primer or identifier. High-quality paired reads were merged using COPE v1.2.5, and each unique nucleotide sequence was defined as a clonotype. Clonotypes were aligned to IMGT TRBV, TRBD and TRBJ reference segments using MiTCR v1.1. The analysis was restricted to V-J combinations with a frequency above 0.0001, which together covered over 99% of the repertoires. The TCS score was defined as the ratio of F50 (clonal expansion) to E x V (chaos), calculated using BLOSUM62-based TCRdist between CDR3 peptides within each V-J. Welch's t-statistics and random forest reduced around 510 V-J features to around 14, which were used in a naive Bayes classifier (R e1071). No statistical method was used to set the sample size in advance, and investigators knew the group allocation. The paper describes TCR Vbeta CDR3 sequencing of 140 or so peripheral blood samples, made up of some 42 ophthalmopathy patients, more than 70 hyperthyroidism patients and 17 progressor patients.

The receptor's source is a woman aged 45-65 years with Graves disease. Donor details come from another sample of the same person, matched by shared clones. The chain was built from TRBV27 and TRBJ1-1, with 8 central nucleotides matching TRBD1. Sequences were derived from peripheral blood mononuclear cells (PBMCs), sampled at new diagnosis, from a patient treated with antithyroid drugs. The CDR3 region has the sequence CASSTGQVDTEAFF. The nucleotides are TGTGCCAGCAGTACGGGACAGGTAGACACTGAAGCTTTCTTT.